These 25 T cell receptor beta chains share one sample of origin, sequenced in a study of cytomegalovirus exposure and HLA in healthy donors. This table comes from immunoSEQ multiplex PCR, and its TCRdb copy is limited to in-frame clones, with some not included. The table records 250,000 to 300,000 clones, 65% to 90% of them present only once. The sample was PBMCs. All receptors derive from a woman between 18 and 30 years old in good health and CMV-seronegative.

The chain couples TRBV12-5 to TRBJ2-3, with 13 nucleotides matching TRBD2. The CDR3 runs 18 residues. The germline V gene has CDR1 LGHNT and CDR2 FRNRAP. V was clipped by 4 bases and J by 2 bases; unmatched bases: 9. Here the CDR3 reads CASGSTGTSGAPTDTQYF. DNA for the CDR3: TGTGCTAGTGGTTCGACCGGGACTAGCGGGGCGCCCACAGATACGCAGTATTTT.

The CDR3 loop reads CASMTGRSPLHF. CDR3 DNA: TGTGCCAGCATGACTGGCAGATCACCCCTCCACTTT. The rearrangement joins TRBV7-9 to TRBJ1-6; D is ambiguous. The CDR3 is made up of 12 amino acids. Per the germline V gene, CDR1 is SEHNR and CDR2 is FQNEAQ (reference sequence). Deletions cut 7 bases from V and 10 bases from J, with 11 bases between. The full variable domain, completed using reference TRBV7-9 and TRBJ1-6, is DTGVSQNPRHKITKRGQNVTFRCDPISEHNRLYWYRQTLGQGPEFLTYFQNEAQLEKSRLLSDRFSAERPKGSFSTLEIQRTEQGDSAMYLCASMTGRSPLHFGNGTRLTVT.

The rearrangement links TRBV6-5 to TRBJ2-1, with 9 bases identical to TRBD1. The V segment lost 8 bases and the J segment 7 bases; nucleotides outside the gene matches: 12. Germline assignment: CDR1 MNHEY and CDR2 SVGAGI. CDR3 size: 15 residues. The CDR3: CASRSGGQGYNEQFF. The CDR3 DNA sequence: TGTGCCAGCCGATCGGGGGGACAGGGATATAATGAGCAGTTCTTC.

This clone has just a few counts. The chain carries TRBV4-2 and TRBJ1-1; D not certain. CDR1 LGHNA and CDR2 YNFKEQ come from the germline V gene. V was pared by 1 base and J by 3 bases, with 9 bases between. This CDR3 is 14 amino acids long. The CDR3 region has the DNA TGTGCCAGCAGCCAAGTCGGGGAAGACACTGAAGCTTTCTTT. This codes for CASSQVGEDTEAFF.

V usage is TRBV27 and J usage is TRBJ2-5; D not certain. CDR3 size: 17 residues. Germline V gene data show CDR1 as MNHEY and CDR2 as SMNVEV (reference sequence). V was pared by 8 bases and J by 5 bases, with 27 bases between. The CDR3: CASQHLRGIAMMETQYF. The CDR3 region has the DNA TGTGCCAGCCAACACCTACGAGGCATTGCGATGATGGAGACCCAGTACTTC.

This chain connects TRBV6-6 to TRBJ1-4; no clear D. The V gene lost 6 bases and the J gene lost 4 bases, with 12 bases spanning the gap. Germline V gene sequence: CDR1 MNHNY, CDR2 SVGAGI (reference sequence). The CDR3 spans 14 residues. The CDR3 DNA sequence: TGTGCCAGCAGGGAACGGGTCATTAATGAAAAACTGTTTTTT. As protein: CASRERVINEKLFF.

This sequence joins TRBV6-1 and TRBJ2-7, with D maybe TRBD1 (6 bases). This CDR3 is 13 amino acids long. V lost 11 bases and J 1 base, leaving 15 bases between the germline ends. The germline V gene has CDR1 MNHNS and CDR2 SASEGT. CDR3 sequence reads: CAYSKRGSYEQYF. The CDR3 region has the DNA TGTGCCTACTCCAAGAGGGGGTCCTACGAGCAGTACTTC.

The V gene is TRBV2, the J gene TRBJ2-3; 8 positions match TRBD2. The germline V gene has CDR1 SNHLY and CDR2 FYNNEI. Trimming took 6 bases from V and 3 from J; bases not matched to a gene: 5. The CDR3 is made up of 14 amino acids. The CDR3: CASSQGLATDTQYF. The CDR3 DNA is TGTGCCAGCAGCCAAGGACTAGCAACAGATACGCAGTATTTT.

This clone was seen only once. V usage is TRBV5-1 and J usage is TRBJ2-2; tentative D call: TRBD1 (5 bases). Trimming pared 5 bases from V and 1 base from J, leaving 9 bases between. The CDR3 length is 14 residues. In germline, CDR1 is SGHRS, CDR2 YFSETQ. This chain's CDR3 is CASSSGQNTGELFF. In DNA, the CDR3 is TGCGCCAGCAGTTCCGGACAGAACACCGGGGAGCTGTTTTTT. Full variable domain (remainder filled in from reference TRBV5-1 and TRBJ2-2): KAGVTQTPRYLIKTRGQQVTLSCSPISGHRSVSWYQQTPGQGLQFLFEYFSETQRNKGNFPGRFSGRQFSNSRSEMNVSTLELGDSALYLCASSSGQNTGELFFGEGSRLTVL.

This clone has a single count. V usage is TRBV7-2 and J usage is TRBJ1-1; no clear D gene. The V end lost 6 bases, the J end lost 0 bases, and 8 bases lay between the germline ends. The CDR3 has 13 residues. The V gene's germline CDR1 is SGHTA and CDR2 FQGNSA. CDR3 in DNA: TGTGCCAGCAGGGCCGGGATGAACACTGAAGCTTTCTTT. Translating gives CASRAGMNTEAFF.

The V gene is TRBV27, the J gene TRBJ1-5; no firm D call. Between the trimmed V and J ends, which lost 5 bases and 4 bases, there was a span of 12 bases. This CDR3 has 14 residues. CDR1 and CDR2 (germline): MNHEY, SMNVEV (reference sequence). In nucleotides, the CDR3 is TGTGCCAGCAGTCCCTCGGGGTCTAATCAGCCCCAGCATTTT. It translates to CASSPSGSNQPQHF.

This clone has only one observation. This sequence joins TRBV7-6 and TRBJ2-2; D might be TRBD2 (5 bases). Germline V gene data show CDR1 as SGHVS and CDR2 as FNYEAQ. The length of the CDR3 is 16 residues. V dropped 0 bases and J dropped 1 base, with 9 bases sitting between them. In nucleotides, the CDR3 is TGTGCCAGCAGCTTAGCGGTCGGGGAGAACACCGGGGAGCTGTTTTTT. It encodes CASSLAVGENTGELFF. Based on the CDR3 plus reference TRBV7-6 and TRBJ2-2, the full variable domain is GAGVSQSPRYKVTKRGQDVALRCDPISGHVSLYWYRQALGQGPEFLTYFNYEAQQDKSGLPNDRFSAERPEGSISTLTIQRTEQRDSAMYRCASSLAVGENTGELFFGEGSRLTVL.

This rearrangement joins TRBV7-2 to TRBJ2-7; TRBD1 matches 7 bases. Germline-derived CDR1 and CDR2 are SGHTA and FQGNSA. The CDR3 has 14 amino acids. With V trimmed by 5 bases and J by 3 bases, 7 bases remained unmatched. In DNA, the CDR3 is TGTGCCAGCAGCCTAGGGACAGACCGCTACGAGCAGTACTTC. Protein sequence: CASSLGTDRYEQYF.

On this clone itself: The junction shows a germline mismatch at one end, possibly a read error. The chain is built from TRBV6-4 and TRBJ1-1, with 10 bases aligning to TRBD1. The germline V gene encodes CDR1 MRHNA and CDR2 SNTAGT. The CDR3 runs to 14 residues. CDR3 residues: CASSPGQGNSEAFF. The CDR3 DNA is TGTGCCAGCTCTCCGGGACAGGGGAACAGTGAAGCTTTCTTT.

V and J are TRBV7-2 and TRBJ2-7; D perhaps matches TRBD2 (5 bases). The V end was cut by 4 bases, the J end by 6 bases, with 19 bases between. This CDR3 has 15 amino acids. Germline V gene lookup returns CDR1 SGHTA and CDR2 FQGNSA. CDR3 residues: CASSSETIVAGEQYF. For the CDR3, the DNA is TGTGCCAGCAGCTCAGAGACCATCGTGGCGGGCGAGCAGTACTTC.

This chain connects TRBV7-9 to TRBJ2-7; 12 bases align to TRBD2. Germline assignment: CDR1 SEHNR and CDR2 FQNEAQ (reference sequence). J was trimmed by 4 bases and V by 1 base; bases with no gene match: 2. This CDR3 has 15 amino acids. This CDR3 is CASSLGGLAGYEQYF. DNA for the CDR3: TGTGCCAGCAGCTTAGGGGGACTAGCGGGTTACGAGCAGTACTTC.

V and J are TRBV9 and TRBJ1-2; TRBD1 agrees at 12 bases. This CDR3 spans 15 amino acids. Germline CDR1 reads SGDLS; CDR2 reads YYNGEE. The V segment lost 2 bases and the J segment 8 bases; nucleotides outside the gene matches: 7. The CDR3 nucleotides read TGTGCCAGCAGCGTCGAGGGACAGGGGGCCGGGGGCTACACCTTC. Its translation: CASSVEGQGAGGYTF.

The genes are TRBV6-5 and TRBJ2-1; D unresolved. The CDR3 runs 12 residues. CDR1 and CDR2 (germline): MNHEY, SVGAGI. Trimming cost V 7 bases and J 8 bases, with 12 bases left between them. This CDR3 reads CASKSSTYEQFF. CDR3 DNA: TGTGCCAGCAAATCTAGTACGTATGAGCAGTTCTTC.

This clone has just a few counts. Other DNA variants within this sample encode the same CDR3. The rearrangement joins TRBV5-1 to TRBJ1-3, with 9 bases fitting TRBD1. CDR1 is SGHRS and CDR2 is YFSETQ in the germline V gene. Trimming cost V 0 bases and J 2 bases; bases outside gene matches: 0. This CDR3 contains 15 residues. The CDR3 bases are TGCGCCAGCAGCTTGGGGGACAGGGCTGGAAACACCATATATTTT. Protein product: CASSLGDRAGNTIYF.

Turning to this clone: One end of the junction varies from germline; a read error may be responsible. The chain combines TRBV30 with TRBJ2-7; D not resolved. There are 12 residues in the CDR3. Germline CDR1 GTSNPN, CDR2 SVGIG (reference sequence). CDR3 residues: CAWNQDSYEQCF. Written as DNA, the CDR3 is TGTGCCTGGAATCAGGATTCCTACGAGCAGTGCTTC.

This chain uses TRBV4-1 with TRBJ1-2, with D perhaps TRBD1 (5 bases). Trimming cost V 4 bases and J 8 bases, with 17 bases left between them. The CDR3 length is 14 residues. Germline V gene lookup returns CDR1 MGHRA and CDR2 YSYEKL. CDR3 protein: CASSLTTDSRGYTF. DNA of the CDR3: TGCGCCAGCAGCCTAACTACAGACAGTAGGGGCTACACCTTC.

V usage is TRBV30 and J usage is TRBJ2-1; 7 positions agree with TRBD1. The CDR3 totals 15 residues. The V gene's germline CDR1 is GTSNPN and CDR2 SVGIG (reference sequence). After removal of 3 bases from V and 9 bases from J, the junction contained 14 bases not matched to a gene. CDR3 amino acids: CAWRGAGTVKREQFF. CDR3 nucleotides: TGTGCCTGGAGGGGGGCCGGGACAGTTAAACGTGAGCAGTTCTTC.

J is TRBJ1-5 and V is TRBV2; 7 bases align to TRBD1. The CDR3 is 16 residues long. V shed 2 bases, J shed 0 bases, and the junction held 4 bases outside the gene matches. Looked up from germline, CDR1 is SNHLY and CDR2 is FYNNEI. Here the CDR3 reads CASSESGTASNQPQHF. As DNA, the CDR3 is TGTGCCAGCAGTGAATCCGGGACAGCTAGCAATCAGCCCCAGCATTTT.

This clone was seen just once. This sequence joins TRBV18 and TRBJ2-7; the match to TRBD1 covers 8 bases. The CDR3 runs 17 residues. V lost 5 bases and J lost 9; bases outside the gene matches: 21. The germline CDR1 and CDR2 sequences are KGHSH and LQKENI. The CDR3 sequence is CASSVTGGMDRVSRQYF. DNA of the CDR3: TGTGCCAGCTCAGTCACCGGGGGTATGGACAGGGTCAGTCGGCAGTACTTC.

This clone has only a few counts. The chain joins TRBV2 to TRBJ1-5; D unresolved. The V end lost 3 bases, the J end lost 0 bases, and 6 bases lay between the germline ends. CDR3 length: 14 residues. The germline V gene has CDR1 SNHLY and CDR2 FYNNEI. The CDR3 sequence: CASSEFSSNQPQHF. CDR3 coding DNA: TGTGCCAGCAGTGAGTTCAGTAGCAATCAGCCCCAGCATTTT.